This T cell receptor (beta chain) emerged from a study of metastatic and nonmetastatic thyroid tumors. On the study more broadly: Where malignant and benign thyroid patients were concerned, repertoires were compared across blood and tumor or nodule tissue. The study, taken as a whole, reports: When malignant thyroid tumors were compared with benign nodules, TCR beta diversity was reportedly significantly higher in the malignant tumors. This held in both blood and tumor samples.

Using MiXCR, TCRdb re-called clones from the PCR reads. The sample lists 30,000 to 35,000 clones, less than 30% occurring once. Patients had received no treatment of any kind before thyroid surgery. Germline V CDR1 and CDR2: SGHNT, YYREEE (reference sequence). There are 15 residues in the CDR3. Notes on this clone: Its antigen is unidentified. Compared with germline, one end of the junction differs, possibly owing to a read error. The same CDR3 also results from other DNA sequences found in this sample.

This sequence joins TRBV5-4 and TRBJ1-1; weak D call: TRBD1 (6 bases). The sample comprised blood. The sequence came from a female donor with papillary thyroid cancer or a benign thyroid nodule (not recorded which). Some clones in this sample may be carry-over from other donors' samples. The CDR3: CASSLRTGSGTEAFF. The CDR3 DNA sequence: TGTGCCAGCAGCTTGCGCACAGGGTCGGGTACTGAGGCTTTCTTT.